One and the same sample provided the 27 T cell receptor beta chains below, sequenced in a study of blood T cell repertoires in COVID-19. Profiling relied on immunoSEQ multiplex PCR, and the TCRdb table lists in-frame clones only, not all of them. The data show some 250,000 clones, roughly 88% seen once. The sample consisted of peripheral blood. These receptors were taken from a woman in her 30s with acute or convalescent COVID-19.

The V and J genes are TRBV9 and TRBJ2-6; D not certain. Germline assignment: CDR1 SGDLS and CDR2 YYNGEE. This CDR3 contains 17 residues. V lost 0 bases to trimming and J lost 0 bases, with 10 bases between them. CDR3 nucleotides: TGTGCCAGCAGCGTAGTGGCAGTAAGCTCTGGGGCCAACGTCCTGACTTTC. Translating it yields CASSVVAVSSGANVLTF.

This clone appeared a single time. The chain recombines TRBV5-1 with TRBJ1-1, with D tentatively TRBD1 (5 bases). Germline V gene data show CDR1 as SGHRS and CDR2 as YFSETQ. There are 14 residues in the CDR3. Trimming left V 4 bases short and J 0 bases short, with 10 bases between. CDR3 DNA sequence: TGCGCCAGCAGCATAACGGGGGTGAACACTGAAGCTTTCTTT. It yields the protein CASSITGVNTEAFF.

This chain joins TRBV7-2 and TRBJ1-2; possible D gene TRBD1, 5 bases. Germline values: CDR1 SGHTA, CDR2 FQGNSA. Trimming removed 5 bases at V and 1 base at J, with 11 bases between. The CDR3 is 14 amino acids. The CDR3 DNA is TGTGCCAGCAGCCTCGCCAGGGTTAACTATGGCTACACCTTC. It translates to CASSLARVNYGYTF.

In DNA, the CDR3 is TGCGCCAGCAGTGAGTCGCCGAACGGCTACGAGCAGTACTTC. Translated: CASSESPNGYEQYF. This sequence joins TRBV10-1 and TRBJ2-7; no clear D gene. From germline, CDR1 is WNHNN and CDR2 SYGVQD (reference sequence). The CDR3 length is 14 residues. Between the trimmed V and J ends, which lost 0 bases and 3 bases, there was a span of 9 bases.

This chain uses TRBV5-6 with TRBJ2-1; 8 nucleotides align to TRBD1. Germline CDR1 is SGHDT and CDR2 is YYEEEE. With 4 bases clipped from V and 6 bases from J, the junction kept 9 bases outside the gene matches. The CDR3 loop spans 15 amino acids. DNA for the CDR3: TGTGCCAGCAGCGAGGGACAGGCATGGGGCAATGAGCAGTTCTTC. This encodes CASSEGQAWGNEQFF.

The chain links TRBV23-1 to TRBJ2-2; 7 nucleotides agree with TRBD1. TRBV23-1 is assigned to the ORF class and has an uncertain function. This CDR3 spans 15 amino acids. J gave up 0 bases and V 4 bases, and 2 bases lay outside the gene matches. CDR3 nucleotide sequence: TGCGCCAGCAGTCTTGACAGGGCGAACACCGGGGAGCTGTTTTTT. Amino acids: CASSLDRANTGELFF.

The chain couples TRBV21-1 to TRBJ2-1; the D call TRBD2 from the table was never checked on the DNA. TRBV21-1 is deemed a pseudogene. CDR3 length equals 14 residues. CDR3 nucleotide sequence: TGTGCCAGCAGCGCGGGAGCCCCGGGCGGTGAGCAGTTCTTC. It codes for CASSAGAPGGEQFF.

The count of this clone is one. This chain links TRBV24-1 with TRBJ2-1; 8 bases are shared with TRBD2. The junction had 3 bases not matched to a gene; V was cut back by 5 bases and J by 4 bases. Germline V CDR1 and CDR2: KGHDR, SFDVKD. The CDR3 spans 14 residues. The CDR3 loop is CATSVLAGYNEQFF. Written as DNA, the CDR3 is TGTGCCACCAGTGTATTAGCGGGGTACAATGAGCAGTTCTTC.

The chain uses TRBV29-1 and TRBJ2-6, with 7 bases identical to TRBD1. CDR1 and CDR2 (germline): SQVTM, ANQGSEA. The CDR3 is 17 residues long. V was clipped by 6 bases and J by 0 bases; unmatched bases: 11. The CDR3 DNA reads as TGCAGCGTCGCTCCGGGACAGATGTTCTCTGGGGCCAACGTCCTGACTTTC. This encodes CSVAPGQMFSGANVLTF.

The chain carries TRBV10-3 and TRBJ1-5; D is perhaps TRBD1 (5 bases). V was shortened by 3 bases and J by 6 bases, with 12 bases between the two germline ends. The V gene's germline CDR1 is ENHRY and CDR2 SYGVKD. This CDR3 has 14 residues. The CDR3, as DNA: TGTGCCATCAGTGACCCGACAGAAGGTCAGCCCCAGCATTTT. Its protein product is CAISDPTEGQPQHF.

This chain uses TRBV27 with TRBJ2-7, with D possibly TRBD1 on 5 matching bases. The CDR3 consists of 13 residues. V was cut by 3 bases and J by 5 bases, with 11 bases left in between. The germline CDR1 and CDR2 sequences are MNHEY and SMNVEV (reference sequence). The CDR3 bases are TGTGCCAGCAGTTTCAGGGTTGAACACGAGCAGTACTTC. Residues: CASSFRVEHEQYF.

V usage is TRBV7-9 and J usage is TRBJ1-1; 8 nucleotides line up with TRBD1. The length of the CDR3 is 15 residues. V trimming: 4 bases; J trimming: 5 bases; junction bases outside the gene matches: 9. Germline V gene lookup returns CDR1 SEHNR and CDR2 FQNEAQ (reference sequence). The CDR3 coding sequence is TGTGCCAGCAGCTCAGGACAGGGAAGGGGTACTGAAGCTTTCTTT. The encoded protein is CASSSGQGRGTEAFF.

Only one count was recorded for this clone. The CDR3 coding sequence is TGTGCCATCAGGGAACAGGGTCGGAATTCACCCCTCCACTTT. Translated: CAIREQGRNSPLHF. J is TRBJ1-6 and V is TRBV10-3; tentative D call: TRBD1 (6 bases). Per the germline V gene, CDR1 is ENHRY and CDR2 is SYGVKD. The CDR3 extends over 14 amino acids. The V and J ends lost 6 bases and 7 bases respectively, with 13 bases between them.

The table lists this clone with a count of one. The V gene is TRBV19, the J gene TRBJ2-2, with TRBD1 matching 10 bases. The CDR3 totals 16 residues. The V gene's germline CDR1 is LNHDA and CDR2 SQIVND (reference sequence). Trimming took 6 bases from V and 7 from J; bases not matched to a gene: 11. The CDR3 DNA is TGTGCCAGTAGGGCCCGGACAGGGGGTAATATCGGGGAGCTGTTTTTT. Protein product: CASRARTGGNIGELFF.

This clone occurred once. This chain links TRBV19 with TRBJ1-5; D gene ambiguous. The CDR3 length is 15 residues. Trimming removed 1 base at V and 6 bases at J, with 13 bases between. CDR1 and CDR2 (germline): LNHDA, SQIVND (reference sequence). The chain's CDR3 is CASSIGVGGRQPQHF. The DNA for the CDR3 is TGTGCCAGTAGTATAGGGGTGGGAGGGCGTCAGCCCCAGCATTTT.

The chain recombines TRBV6-5 with TRBJ2-7, with D possibly TRBD2 on 6 matching bases. Trimming cost V 5 bases and J 3 bases, with 11 bases left between them. CDR1 is MNHEY and CDR2 is SVGAGI in the germline V gene. This CDR3 is 13 amino acids long. The CDR3 loop reads CASSPPGLYEQYF. In DNA form, the CDR3 reads TGTGCCAGCAGTCCCCCGGGACTCTACGAGCAGTACTTC.

The chain employs TRBV9 and TRBJ1-4; possibly TRBD1 for D (5 bases). Germline CDR1 reads SGDLS; CDR2 reads YYNGEE. The CDR3 totals 15 residues. The V gene lost 0 bases and the J gene lost 3 bases, with 9 bases spanning the gap. This CDR3 reads CASSVGWGANEKLFF. CDR3 coding DNA: TGTGCCAGCAGCGTAGGATGGGGGGCTAATGAAAAACTGTTTTTT.

The chain couples TRBV7-2 to TRBJ2-7; 11 bases are shared with TRBD2. CDR3 length: 18 amino acids. The germline gives CDR1 SGHTA, CDR2 FQGNSA. The V and J ends lost 5 bases and 0 bases, in that order; junction bases with no gene match: 12. The CDR3 DNA reads TGTGCCAGCAGCACGGGGCGGTTTAGCGGGAGGGCCTCCTACGAGCAGTACTTC. This gives the protein CASSTGRFSGRASYEQYF.

This rearrangement joins TRBV6-1 to TRBJ1-3, with 9 bases that match TRBD1. The CDR3 has 17 residues. In germline, CDR1 is MNHNS, CDR2 SASEGT. With V trimmed by 4 bases and J by 1 base, 8 bases remained unmatched. CDR3 coding DNA: TGTGCCAGCAGTGGCCCACAGGGGGCAAGATCTGGAAACACCATATATTTT. It translates to CASSGPQGARSGNTIYF.

J is TRBJ1-1 and V is TRBV29-1; D not resolved. The V end was cut by 7 bases, the J end by 2 bases, with 5 bases between. CDR3 length: 10 amino acids. Germline V gives CDR1 SQVTM, CDR2 ANQGSEA. This CDR3 reads CSASNTEAFF. As DNA, the CDR3 is TGCAGCGCCAGTAACACTGAAGCTTTCTTT.

The chain combines TRBV23-1 with TRBJ2-3; D might be TRBD1 (6 bases). TRBV23-1 is annotated as an ORF whose role is uncertain. The CDR3 has 14 residues. V was shortened by 7 bases and J by 4 bases, with 15 bases between the two germline ends. CDR3 in DNA: TGCGCCAGCAACAGGGAGTTCGGATCAGATACGCAGTATTTT. Amino acid sequence: CASNREFGSDTQYF.

The chain joins TRBV5-1 to TRBJ1-6; perhaps TRBD1 as D (6 bases). The CDR3 extends over 14 amino acids. CDR1 SGHRS and CDR2 YFSETQ come from the germline V gene. Trimming stripped 4 bases from V and 5 bases from J, with 10 bases between. The CDR3 is CASSEGQHNSPLHF. The CDR3 DNA sequence: TGCGCCAGCAGCGAAGGACAGCATAATTCACCCCTCCACTTT.

The rearrangement uses TRBV5-4 and TRBJ2-5; 7 positions agree with TRBD1. Germline trimming cut 3 bases from V and 2 bases from J; bases unmatched to any gene: 4. This CDR3 is 14 amino acids long. CDR1 is SGHNT, CDR2 YYREEE, per germline (reference sequence). CDR3 sequence (DNA): TGTGCCAGCAGCTATACAGGGGCGCAAGAGACCCAGTACTTC. Its translation: CASSYTGAQETQYF.

The chain recombines TRBV30 with TRBJ1-5; TRBD1 might be the D (6 bases). Germline V gene lookup returns CDR1 GTSNPN and CDR2 SVGIG (reference sequence). The CDR3 is 14 residues long. Trimming pared 1 base from V and 5 bases from J, leaving 12 bases between. CDR3 bases: TGTGCCTGGAGTGGGCAGGGGAACTATCAGCCCCAGCATTTT. Amino acids: CAWSGQGNYQPQHF. The full variable domain, rest sourced from reference TRBV30 and TRBJ1-5, is SQTIHQWPATLVQPVGSPLSLECTVEGTSNPNLYWYRQAAGRGLQLLFYSVGIGQISSEVPQNLSASRPQDRQFILSSKKLLLSDSGFYLCAWSGQGNYQPQHFGDGTRLSIL.

The rearrangement links TRBV6-5 to TRBJ1-6, with 7 bases identical to TRBD1. This CDR3 spans 14 amino acids. The germline CDR1 and CDR2 sequences are MNHEY and SVGAGI. J was trimmed by 8 bases and V by 3 bases; bases with no gene match: 4. The CDR3 DNA reads as TGTGCCAGCAGTTATTCTACAGGGGATTCACCCCTCCACTTT. This gives the protein CASSYSTGDSPLHF.

V usage is TRBV21-1 and J usage is TRBJ1-1; the table calls TRBD1, which could not be checked here. TRBV21-1 is listed as a pseudogene. This CDR3 contains 15 residues. CDR3 sequence reads: CASSKVVTVTAEAFF. The CDR3 bases are TGTGCCAGCAGCAAAGTAGTGACAGTAACGGCTGAAGCTTTCTTT.

The CDR3 nucleotides read TGTGCCAGCAGCAAAGGACTAGAGGGCGAGCAGTTCTTC. It specifies CASSKGLEGEQFF. V is TRBV21-1 and J is TRBJ2-1; the DNA was not compared with TRBD2, the D call given in the table. TRBV21-1 corresponds to a pseudogene. The CDR3 spans 13 residues.